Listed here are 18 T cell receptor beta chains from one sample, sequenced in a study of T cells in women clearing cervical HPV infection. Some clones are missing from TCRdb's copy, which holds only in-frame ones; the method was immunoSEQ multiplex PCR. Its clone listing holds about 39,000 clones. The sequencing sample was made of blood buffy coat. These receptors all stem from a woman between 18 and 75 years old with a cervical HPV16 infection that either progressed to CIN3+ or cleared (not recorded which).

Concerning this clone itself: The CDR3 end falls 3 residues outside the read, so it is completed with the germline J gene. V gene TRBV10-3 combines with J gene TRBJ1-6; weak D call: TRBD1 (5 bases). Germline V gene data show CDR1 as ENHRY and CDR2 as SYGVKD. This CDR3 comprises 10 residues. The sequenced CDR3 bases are TGTGCCGCTCAGGAGGGGTCC. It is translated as CAAQEGS. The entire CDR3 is CAAQEGSLHF.

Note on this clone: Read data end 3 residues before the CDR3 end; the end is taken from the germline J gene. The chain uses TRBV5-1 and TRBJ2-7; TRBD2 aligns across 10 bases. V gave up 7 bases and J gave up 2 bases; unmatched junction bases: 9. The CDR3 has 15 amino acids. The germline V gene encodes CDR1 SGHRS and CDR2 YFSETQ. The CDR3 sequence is CASGRDSGGTYEQYF. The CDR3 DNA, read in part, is TGCGCCAGCGGCAGAGATAGCGGGGGGACCTACGAG.

CDR3 loop: CASSLDGLLWAKNIQYF. The covered CDR3 bases are TGTGCCAGCAGCTTAGATGGCCTTTTATGGGCCAAAAACATT. The chain uses TRBV7-3 and TRBJ2-4; no clear D. The observed sequence ends 3 residues before the CDR3 terminus, with the missing tail filled in from the germline J gene. The CDR3 totals 17 residues. Germline values: CDR1 SGHTA, CDR2 FQGTGA. V lost 2 bases and J lost 1, with 15 bases in between.

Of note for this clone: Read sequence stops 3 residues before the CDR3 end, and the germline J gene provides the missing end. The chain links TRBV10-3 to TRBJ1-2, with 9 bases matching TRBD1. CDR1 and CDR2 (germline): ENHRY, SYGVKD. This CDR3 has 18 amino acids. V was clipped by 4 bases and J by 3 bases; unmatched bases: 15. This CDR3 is CAISGGTGSLSSYYGYTF. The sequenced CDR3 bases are TGTGCCATCAGTGGGGGGACAGGGTCCTTATCTTCTTACTATGGC.

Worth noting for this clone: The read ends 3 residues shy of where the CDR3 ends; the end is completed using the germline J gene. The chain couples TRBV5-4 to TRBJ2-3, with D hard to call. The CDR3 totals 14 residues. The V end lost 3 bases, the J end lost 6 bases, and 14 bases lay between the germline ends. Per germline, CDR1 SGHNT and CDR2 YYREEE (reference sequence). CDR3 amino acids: CASSSTLGGDTQYF. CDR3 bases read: TGTGCCAGCAGCTCGACTTTAGGCGGCGATACG.

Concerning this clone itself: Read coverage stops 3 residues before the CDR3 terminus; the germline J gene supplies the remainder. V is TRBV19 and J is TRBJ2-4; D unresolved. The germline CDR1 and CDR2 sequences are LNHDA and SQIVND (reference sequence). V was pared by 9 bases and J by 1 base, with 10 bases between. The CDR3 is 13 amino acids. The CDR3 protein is CARKAPAKNIQYF. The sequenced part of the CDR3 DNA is TGTGCCAGGAAGGCACCCGCCAAAAACATT.

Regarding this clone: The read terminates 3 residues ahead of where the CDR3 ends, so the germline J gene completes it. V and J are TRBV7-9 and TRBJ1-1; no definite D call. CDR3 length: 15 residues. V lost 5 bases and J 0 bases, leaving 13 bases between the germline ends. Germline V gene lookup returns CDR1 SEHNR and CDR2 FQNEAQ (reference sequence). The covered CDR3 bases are TGTGCCAGCAGCCCGCCCCGGGTGGTGAACACTGAA. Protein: CASSPPRVVNTE. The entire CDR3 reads CASSPPRVVNTEAFF.

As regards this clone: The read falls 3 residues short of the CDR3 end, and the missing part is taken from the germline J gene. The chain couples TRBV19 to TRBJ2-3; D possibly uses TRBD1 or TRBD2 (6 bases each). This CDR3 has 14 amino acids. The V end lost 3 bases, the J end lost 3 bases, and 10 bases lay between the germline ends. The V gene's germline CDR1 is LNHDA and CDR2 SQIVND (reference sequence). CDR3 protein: CASSMGAGTDTQYF. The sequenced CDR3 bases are TGTGCCAGTAGTATGGGGGCGGGAACAGATACG.

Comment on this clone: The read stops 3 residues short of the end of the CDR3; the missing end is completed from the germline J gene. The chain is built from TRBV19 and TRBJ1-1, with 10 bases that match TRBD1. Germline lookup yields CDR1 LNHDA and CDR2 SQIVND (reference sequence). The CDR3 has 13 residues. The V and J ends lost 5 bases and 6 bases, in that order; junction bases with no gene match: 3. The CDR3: CASSVTGGSEAFF. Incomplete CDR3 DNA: TGTGCCAGTAGTGTGACAGGGGGCTCTGAA.

CDR3 protein: CSVVETSKAGELFF. The sequenced CDR3 bases are TGCAGCGTTGTTGAAACTAGCAAAGCCGGGGAG. The chain joins TRBV29-1 to TRBJ2-2, with a possible D match to TRBD2 (6 bases). Read sequence stops 3 residues before the CDR3 end, and the germline J gene provides the missing end. This CDR3 is built from 14 residues. The germline gives CDR1 SQVTM, CDR2 ANQGSEA. V lost 4 bases and J lost 6, with 15 bases in between.

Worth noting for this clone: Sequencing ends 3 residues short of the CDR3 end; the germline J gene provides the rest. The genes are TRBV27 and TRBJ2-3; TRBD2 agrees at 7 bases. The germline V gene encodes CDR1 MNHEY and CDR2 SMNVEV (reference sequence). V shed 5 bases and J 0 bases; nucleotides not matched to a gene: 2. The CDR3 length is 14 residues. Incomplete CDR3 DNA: TGTGCCAGCAGTCGCGGGGGTAGCACAGATACG. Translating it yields CASSRGGSTDT. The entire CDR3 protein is CASSRGGSTDTQYF.

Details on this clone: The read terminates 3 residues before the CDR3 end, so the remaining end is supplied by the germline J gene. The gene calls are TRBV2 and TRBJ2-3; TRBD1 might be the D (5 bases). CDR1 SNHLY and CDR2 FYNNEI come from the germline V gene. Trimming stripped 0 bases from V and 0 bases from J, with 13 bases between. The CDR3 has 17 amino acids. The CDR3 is CASSEASPGISTDTQYF. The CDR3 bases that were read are TGTGCCAGCAGTGAAGCCAGTCCAGGGATTAGCACAGATACG. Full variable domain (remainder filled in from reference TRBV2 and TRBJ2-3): EPEVTQTPSHQVTQMGQEVILRCVPISNHLYFYWYRQILGQKVEFLVSFYNNEISEKSEIFDDQFSVERPDGSNFTLKIRSTKLEDSAMYFCASSEASPGISTDTQYFGPGTRLTVL.

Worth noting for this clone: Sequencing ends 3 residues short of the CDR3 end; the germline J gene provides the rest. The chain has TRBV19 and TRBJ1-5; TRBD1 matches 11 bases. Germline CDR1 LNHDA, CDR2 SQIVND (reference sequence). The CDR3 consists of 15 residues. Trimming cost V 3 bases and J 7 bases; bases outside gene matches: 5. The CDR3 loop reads CASSIGTGGGQPQHF. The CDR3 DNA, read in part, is TGTGCCAGTAGTATCGGGACAGGGGGAGGGCAGCCC. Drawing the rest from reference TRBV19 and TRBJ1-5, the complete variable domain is DGGITQSPKYLFRKEGQNVTLSCEQNLNHDAMYWYRQDPGQGLRLIYYSQIVNDFQKGDIAEGYSVSREKKESFPLTVTSAQKNPTAFYLCASSIGTGGGQPQHFGDGTRLSIL.

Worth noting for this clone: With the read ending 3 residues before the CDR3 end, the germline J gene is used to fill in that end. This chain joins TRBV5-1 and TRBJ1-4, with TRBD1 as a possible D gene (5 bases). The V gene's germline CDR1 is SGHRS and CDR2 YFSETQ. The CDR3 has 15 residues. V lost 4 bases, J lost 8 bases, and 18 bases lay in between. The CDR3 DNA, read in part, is TGCGCCAGCAGCCTCTCCTCCGACAGAGTAGAAAAA. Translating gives CASSLSSDRVEK. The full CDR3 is CASSLSSDRVEKLFF.

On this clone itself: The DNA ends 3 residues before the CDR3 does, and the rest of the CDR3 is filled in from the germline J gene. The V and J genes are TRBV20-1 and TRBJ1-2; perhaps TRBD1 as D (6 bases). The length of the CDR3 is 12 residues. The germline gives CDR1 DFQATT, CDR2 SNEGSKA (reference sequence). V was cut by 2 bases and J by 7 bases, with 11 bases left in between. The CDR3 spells CSARSGGAGYTF. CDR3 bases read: TGCAGTGCTAGATCGGGGGGGGCTGGC.

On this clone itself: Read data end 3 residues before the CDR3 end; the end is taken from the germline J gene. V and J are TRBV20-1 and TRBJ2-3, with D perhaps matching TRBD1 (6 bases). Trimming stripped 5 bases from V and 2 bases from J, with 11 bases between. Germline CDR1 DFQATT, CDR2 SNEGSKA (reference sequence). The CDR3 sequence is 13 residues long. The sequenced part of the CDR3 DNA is TGCAGTGCTCGCACAGGGAACACAGATACG. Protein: CSARTGNTDT. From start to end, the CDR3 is CSARTGNTDTQYF.

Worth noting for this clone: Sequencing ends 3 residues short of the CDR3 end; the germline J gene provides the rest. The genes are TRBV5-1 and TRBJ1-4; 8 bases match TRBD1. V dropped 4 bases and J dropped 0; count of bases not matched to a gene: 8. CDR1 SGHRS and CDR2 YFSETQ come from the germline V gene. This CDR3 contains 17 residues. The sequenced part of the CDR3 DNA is TGCGCCAGCAGCGCCGGAGGGGGACAGGCAACTAATGAAAAA. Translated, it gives CASSAGGGQATNEK. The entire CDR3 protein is CASSAGGGQATNEKLFF. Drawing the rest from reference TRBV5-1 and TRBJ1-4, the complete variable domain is KAGVTQTPRYLIKTRGQQVTLSCSPISGHRSVSWYQQTPGQGLQFLFEYFSETQRNKGNFPGRFSGRQFSNSRSEMNVSTLELGDSALYLCASSAGGGQATNEKLFFGSGTQLSVL.

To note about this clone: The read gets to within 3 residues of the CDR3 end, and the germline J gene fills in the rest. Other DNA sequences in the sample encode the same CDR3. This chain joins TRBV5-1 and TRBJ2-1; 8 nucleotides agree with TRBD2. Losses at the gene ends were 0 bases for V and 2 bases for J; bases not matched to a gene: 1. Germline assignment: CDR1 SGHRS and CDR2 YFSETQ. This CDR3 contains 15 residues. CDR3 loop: CASSLGAGAYNEQFF. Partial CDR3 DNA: TGCGCCAGCAGCTTGGGAGCGGGGGCCTACAATGAG.